Following are 13 T cell receptor beta chains from one sample sequenced in a study of molecular identifiers for immune sequencing clone quantification. TCRdb recomputed calls from the PCR reads with MiXCR, one row per CDR3 protein. The sample has some 40,000 distinct CDR3 sequences, about a fifth seen once. The sample was naive CD8+ T cells from blood, with Jurkat cell RNA spiked in. Indicated subset: FACS-sorted CD8+CD4-CCR7+CD45RA+ naive T cells. These TCRs come from a human donor in good health. Some libraries in this study had Jurkat cell RNA spiked in.

In its sample, this clonotype was seen once. The junction departs from the called germline gene at one end, perhaps through a read error. The chain is built from TRBV7-8 and TRBJ2-7; 11 positions match TRBD2. Germline V gene lookup returns CDR1 SGHVS and CDR2 FQNEAQ. This CDR3 spans 15 amino acids. The CDR3 DNA reads TGTGCCAGCAGCCAAACTAGCGGGAGAACTTACGGGCAGTACTTC. Its translation is CASSQTSGRTYGQYF.

On this clonotype itself: A read error may explain this, as a much larger clone is one base away. The V call is TRBV10-2, the J call TRBJ2-2; tentative D call: TRBD2 (6 bases). Germline V lookup: CDR1 WSHSY, CDR2 SAAADI. The CDR3 contains 16 residues. In DNA, the CDR3 is TGCGCCAGAAGTGAGGCGGGATCGTTCGTTGCCGGGGAGCTGTTTTTT. Translation gives CARSEAGSFVAGELFF.

This clonotype was counted at least ten times. The chain combines TRBV4-1 with TRBJ2-7, with 12 bases matching TRBD2. Germline-derived CDR1 and CDR2 are MGHRA and YSYEKL. The length of the CDR3 is 15 residues. Trimming at V came to 1 base and at J to 6 bases, leaving 4 bases not matched to a gene. The CDR3 DNA is TGCGCCAGCAGCCAAGGACTAGCGGGAGACCTCGAGCAGTACTTC. It translates to CASSQGLAGDLEQYF.

In this sample, this clonotype turned up many times. This sequence joins TRBV4-1 and TRBJ2-3; a weak D match, TRBD2 (7 bases). Per germline, CDR1 MGHRA and CDR2 YSYEKL. CDR3 size: 16 residues. Trimming took 5 bases from V and 1 from J, leaving 16 bases between them. The CDR3 coding sequence is TGCGCCAGCAGCAATCCGGGGGGCGAGGGCACAGATACGCAGTATTTT. Translated, it gives CASSNPGGEGTDTQYF.

This clonotype was detected ten times or more. V usage is TRBV6-2 or TRBV6-3 and J usage is TRBJ2-5, with D hard to call. The germline V gene encodes CDR1 MNHEY and CDR2 SVGEGT. The CDR3 is 12 residues long. Deletions cut 7 bases from V and 0 bases from J, with 6 bases between. CDR3 DNA: TGTGCCAGCACCGCAGACCAAGAGACCCAGTACTTC. Residues: CASTADQETQYF.

This clonotype was observed at least ten times. The rearrangement links TRBV6-2 or TRBV6-3 to TRBJ2-1, with D unresolved. Per germline, CDR1 MNHEY and CDR2 SVGEGT. This CDR3 has 12 residues. The germline V and J ends were trimmed by 0 bases and 10 bases, with 7 bases remaining between them. This CDR3 reads CASSYSLGEQFF. CDR3 DNA sequence: TGTGCCAGCAGTTACTCCCTGGGCGAGCAGTTCTTC.

The J gene is TRBJ2-3, the V gene TRBV19, with D hard to call. The CDR3 is made up of 12 amino acids. Looked up from germline, CDR1 is LNHDA and CDR2 is SQIVND (reference sequence). The V and J ends lost 10 bases and 4 bases respectively, with 12 bases between them. Here the CDR3 DNA reads TGTGCCACCACCCTCGGGCCAGATACGCAGTATTTT. It translates to CATTLGPDTQYF.

The chain has TRBV28 and TRBJ2-3, with D possibly matching TRBD2 (6 bases). The CDR3 totals 13 residues. Germline values: CDR1 MDHEN, CDR2 SYDVKM. V was pared by 8 bases and J by 2 bases, with 11 bases between. For the CDR3, the DNA is TGTGCCAGCTCGGGACTCCTCACAGATACGCAGTATTTT. Protein sequence: CASSGLLTDTQYF. Drawing the rest from reference TRBV28 and TRBJ2-3, the complete variable domain is DVKVTQSSRYLVKRTGEKVFLECVQDMDHENMFWYRQDPGLGLRLIYFSYDVKMKEKGDIPEGYSVSREKKERFSLILESASTNQTSMYLCASSGLLTDTQYFGPGTRLTVL.

The sample holds many counts of this clonotype. J is TRBJ1-5 and V is TRBV15, with 7 bases that match TRBD1. CDR1 LNHNV and CDR2 YYDKDF come from the germline V gene (reference sequence). This CDR3 contains 14 residues. With V trimmed by 3 bases and J by 6 bases, 5 bases remained unmatched. DNA of the CDR3: TGTGCCACCAGCAGGGGCAGGGGGAGTCAGCCCCAGCATTTT. Translated: CATSRGRGSQPQHF.

The chain recombines TRBV28 with TRBJ2-7, with D possibly TRBD1 on 5 matching bases. Trimming shortened V by 6 bases and J by 3 bases, and 15 bases separated the two germline ends. Germline CDR1 MDHEN, CDR2 SYDVKM. The CDR3 covers 14 residues. Written as DNA, the CDR3 is TGTGCCAGCAGCCCTGTGGCGACAGACTACGAGCAGTACTTC. Translation gives CASSPVATDYEQYF.

This clonotype was detected ten times or more. The chain uses TRBV7-9 and TRBJ2-7; no definite D call. This CDR3 is built from 13 residues. CDR1 and CDR2 (germline): SEHNR, FQNEAQ (reference sequence). Deletions cut 3 bases from V and 0 bases from J, with 6 bases between. The CDR3 DNA follows: TGTGCCAGCAGCTTCGACAACTCCTACGAGCAGTACTTC. Translating it yields CASSFDNSYEQYF.

A few counts support this clonotype. The chain has TRBV2 and TRBJ2-1, with no clear D. V shed 2 bases and J shed 9 bases, with 8 bases lying between them. Germline loops: CDR1 SNHLY, CDR2 FYNNEI. The CDR3 spans 12 residues. As DNA, the CDR3 is TGTGCCAGCAGTGAACCCACCGTTGAGCAGTTCTTC. This codes for CASSEPTVEQFF. The variable domain in full, completed from reference TRBV2 and TRBJ2-1, reads EPEVTQTPSHQVTQMGQEVILRCVPISNHLYFYWYRQILGQKVEFLVSFYNNEISEKSEIFDDQFSVERPDGSNFTLKIRSTKLEDSAMYFCASSEPTVEQFFGPGTRLTVL.

This clonotype was detected ten times or more. DNA of the CDR3: TGTGCCAGCAGTCCCCGGATAGCGGGAGTTCTCTACAATGAGCAGTTCTTC. Its protein product is CASSPRIAGVLYNEQFF. The chain has TRBV12-3 or TRBV12-4 and TRBJ2-1; 9 nucleotides line up with TRBD2. The trim removed 5 bases at V and 3 bases at J, leaving 11 bases unmatched. The CDR3 extends over 17 amino acids.